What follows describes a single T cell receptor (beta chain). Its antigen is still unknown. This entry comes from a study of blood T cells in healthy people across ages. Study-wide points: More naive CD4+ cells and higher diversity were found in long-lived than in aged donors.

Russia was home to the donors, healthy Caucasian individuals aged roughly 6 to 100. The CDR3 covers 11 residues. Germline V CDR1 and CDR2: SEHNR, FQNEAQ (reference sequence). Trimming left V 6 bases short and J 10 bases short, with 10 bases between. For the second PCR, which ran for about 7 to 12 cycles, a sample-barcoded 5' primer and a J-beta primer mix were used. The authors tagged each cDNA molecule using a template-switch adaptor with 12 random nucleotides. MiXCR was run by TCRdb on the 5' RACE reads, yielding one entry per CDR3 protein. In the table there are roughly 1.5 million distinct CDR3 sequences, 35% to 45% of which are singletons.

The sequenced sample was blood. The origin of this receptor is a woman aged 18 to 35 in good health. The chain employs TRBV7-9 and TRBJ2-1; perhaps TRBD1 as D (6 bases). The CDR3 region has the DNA TGTGCCAGCAGACGACAGGACGAGCAGTTCTTC. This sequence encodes CASRRQDEQFF.